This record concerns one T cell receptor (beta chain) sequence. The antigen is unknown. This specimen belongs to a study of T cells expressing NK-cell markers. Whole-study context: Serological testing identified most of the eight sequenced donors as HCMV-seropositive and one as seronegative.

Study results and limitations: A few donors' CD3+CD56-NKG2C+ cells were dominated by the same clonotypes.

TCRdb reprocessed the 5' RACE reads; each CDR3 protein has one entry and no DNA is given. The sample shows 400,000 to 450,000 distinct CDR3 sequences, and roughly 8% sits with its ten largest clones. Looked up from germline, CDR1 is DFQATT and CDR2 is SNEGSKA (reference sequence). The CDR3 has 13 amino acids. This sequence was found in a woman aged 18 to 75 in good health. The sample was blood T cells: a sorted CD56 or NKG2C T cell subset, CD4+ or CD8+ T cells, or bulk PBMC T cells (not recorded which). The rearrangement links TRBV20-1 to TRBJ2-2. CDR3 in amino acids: CSATWGGTGELFF.